The 31 T cell receptor beta chains presented below share a single source sample, sequenced in a study of Ad26.COV2.S vaccination and SARS-CoV-2 variants. Profiled with immunoSEQ multiplex PCR; TCRdb holds only in-frame clones, not every one. Of 300,000 to 400,000 clones in the sample, roughly 84% were seen once. The treatment is: some 19 received Ad26.COV2.S at low or high dose, single or two shots; roughly five received placebo; per-sample allocation not given. It was on day 63 after the first vaccine or placebo injection that samples were taken. Source: peripheral blood, taken in a trial of Ad26.COV2.S vaccine versus placebo. All receptors derive from a person between 18 and 65 years old who received the Ad26.COV2.S COVID-19 vaccine or a placebo.

This chain connects TRBV11-3 to TRBJ2-3; D possibly uses TRBD1 or TRBD2 (5 bases each). Germline values: CDR1 SGHNT, CDR2 YENEEA. Deletions cut 1 base from V and 2 bases from J, with 13 bases between. This CDR3 comprises 16 residues. CDR3 protein: CASSLGLGEPTDTQYF. CDR3 sequence (DNA): TGTGCCAGCAGCTTAGGTCTAGGGGAGCCCACAGATACGCAGTATTTT. The full variable domain, with the rest looked up from reference TRBV11-3 and TRBJ2-3, is EAGVVQSPRYKIIEKKQPVAFWCNPISGHNTLYWYLQNLGQGPELLIRYENEEAVDDSQLPKDRFSAERLKGVDSTLKIQPAELGDSAVYLCASSLGLGEPTDTQYFGPGTRLTVL.

The gene calls are TRBV9 and TRBJ2-3; TRBD2 matches 7 bases. This CDR3 contains 17 residues. Germline CDR1 reads SGDLS; CDR2 reads YYNGEE. V dropped 0 bases and J dropped 2; count of bases not matched to a gene: 9. As DNA, the CDR3 is TGTGCCAGCAGCGTAGGGCTCGCTAGCGGAATCACAGATACGCAGTATTTT. Translating it yields CASSVGLASGITDTQYF.

The chain recombines TRBV28 with TRBJ1-2, with no clear D. The length of the CDR3 is 16 residues. From germline, CDR1 is MDHEN and CDR2 SYDVKM. V was trimmed by 5 bases and J by 8 bases, leaving 24 bases between them. The CDR3 loop reads CASSLPGTALKKGYTF. The CDR3 DNA reads TGTGCCAGCAGTCTGCCGGGTACAGCTCTCAAGAAGGGCTACACCTTC.

The chain has TRBV30 and TRBJ1-1; D uncertain. Between the trimmed V and J ends, which lost 3 bases and 4 bases, there was a span of 12 bases. The CDR3 runs 13 residues. The germline gives CDR1 GTSNPN, CDR2 SVGIG (reference sequence). The CDR3, as DNA: TGTGCCTGGAGCGACGGGATCTCCACTGAAGCTTTCTTT. Translated: CAWSDGISTEAFF.

The genes are TRBV15 and TRBJ2-5, with TRBD1 as a possible D gene (5 bases). V was clipped by 1 base and J by 1 base, with 13 bases between them. Germline CDR1 and CDR2: LNHNV and YYDKDF (reference sequence). The CDR3 sequence is 16 residues long. The CDR3 DNA is TGTGCCACCAGCAGAGTTGACAGAGTCTTCCAAGAGACCCAGTACTTC. Its translation is CATSRVDRVFQETQYF.

The sample holds one count of this clone. V gene TRBV15 combines with J gene TRBJ1-4; D unclear. In germline, CDR1 is LNHNV, CDR2 YYDKDF (reference sequence). The CDR3 sequence is 13 residues long. V lost 0 bases and J 8 bases, leaving 7 bases between the germline ends. The CDR3 nucleotides read TGTGCCACCAGCAGAGAGAGAGGAGAAAAACTGTTTTTT. Residues: CATSRERGEKLFF.

This chain joins TRBV7-9 and TRBJ1-1; D might be TRBD1 (5 bases). With 1 base removed from V and 0 bases from J, the gap between germline ends came to 12 bases. Looked up from germline, CDR1 is SEHNR and CDR2 is FQNEAQ (reference sequence). CDR3 length equals 16 residues. CDR3 sequence: CASSLGDGRVNTEAFF. The CDR3 region has the DNA TGTGCCAGCAGCTTAGGAGACGGCAGGGTGAACACTGAAGCTTTCTTT.

This sequence joins TRBV4-3 and TRBJ1-1; D is undetermined. V was trimmed by 1 base and J by 3 bases, leaving 15 bases between them. The CDR3 is made up of 16 amino acids. Germline V gene lookup returns CDR1 LGHNA and CDR2 YSLEER. The CDR3 DNA reads as TGCGCCAGCAGCCAAGGGGTGGCAGAGCTAGACACTGAAGCTTTCTTT. Its translation: CASSQGVAELDTEAFF.

The chain employs TRBV25-1 and TRBJ1-2; D uncertain. The V end was cut by 8 bases, the J end by 1 base, with 23 bases between. CDR1 MGHDK and CDR2 SYGVNS come from the germline V gene. The CDR3 sequence is 17 residues long. In DNA, the CDR3 is TGTGCCAGCGTAGGCTGGACGGAGCAACATCTTAACTATGGCTACACCTTC. It specifies CASVGWTEQHLNYGYTF.

This clone was observed once. This rearrangement joins TRBV6-1 to TRBJ1-6; the D is unclear. From germline, CDR1 is MNHNS and CDR2 SASEGT. The ends were cut back, 3 bases at V and 3 bases at J, with 9 bases in the middle. The CDR3 is 15 amino acids. Here the CDR3 reads CASSEGFGYNSPLHF. The CDR3, as DNA: TGTGCCAGCAGTGAGGGGTTCGGCTATAATTCACCCCTCCACTTT.

The V and J genes are TRBV27 and TRBJ1-2, with 7 bases fitting TRBD1. Germline assignment: CDR1 MNHEY and CDR2 SMNVEV (reference sequence). Trimming removed 0 bases from V and 4 bases from J; junction bases left unmatched: 5. This CDR3 is built from 15 residues. The CDR3 here is CASSLSGTVPYGYTF. In DNA form, the CDR3 reads TGTGCCAGCAGTTTATCAGGGACAGTGCCCTATGGCTACACCTTC.

The chain couples TRBV20-1 to TRBJ1-4; D gene unclear. CDR1 and CDR2 from the germline V gene are DFQATT and SNEGSKA (reference sequence). V lost 3 bases, J lost 2 bases, and 13 bases lay in between. The CDR3 sequence is 15 residues long. CDR3 amino acids: CSASFGYLTNEKLFF. CDR3 in DNA: TGCAGTGCTAGTTTCGGGTACCTGACTAATGAAAAACTGTTTTTT.

This rearrangement joins TRBV2 to TRBJ1-1; perhaps TRBD1 as D (6 bases). The V and J ends lost 6 bases and 3 bases respectively, with 11 bases between them. Germline V lookup: CDR1 SNHLY, CDR2 FYNNEI. There are 13 residues in the CDR3. The CDR3 here is CASRIRGDTEAFF. The CDR3 nucleotides are TGTGCCAGCAGGATCAGGGGCGACACTGAAGCTTTCTTT.

V usage is TRBV5-6 and J usage is TRBJ1-6; D is possibly TRBD1 (5 bases). Trimming pared 4 bases from V and 10 bases from J, leaving 12 bases between. The germline V gene encodes CDR1 SGHDT and CDR2 YYEEEE. The CDR3 consists of 13 residues. Written as DNA, the CDR3 is TGTGCCAGCAGCCCGGGGCCGGGATCACCCCTCCACTTT. This gives the protein CASSPGPGSPLHF.

The chain is built from TRBV9 and TRBJ2-1, with 10 bases aligning to TRBD2. The CDR3 spans 15 residues. The junction had 2 bases not matched to a gene; V was cut back by 3 bases and J by 2 bases. Germline V gene sequence: CDR1 SGDLS, CDR2 YYNGEE. The CDR3 nucleotides are TGTGCCAGCAGCGGAGCGGGGGGGGCCTACAATGAGCAGTTCTTC. This sequence encodes CASSGAGGAYNEQFF.

This chain connects TRBV24-1 to TRBJ2-3; a possible D gene is TRBD2 (6 bases). V lost 2 bases and J lost 10, with 12 bases in between. This CDR3 region has 13 residues. Germline V gene lookup returns CDR1 KGHDR and CDR2 SFDVKD. CDR3 protein: CATSDSSAGPQYF. CDR3 DNA: TGTGCCACCAGTGATTCCTCAGCGGGTCCGCAGTATTTT.

The rearrangement joins TRBV7-3 to TRBJ1-1; possibly TRBD1 for D (5 bases). The CDR3 totals 17 residues. Trimming shortened V by 5 bases and J by 0 bases, and 19 bases separated the two germline ends. CDR1 is SGHTA and CDR2 is FQGTGA in the germline V gene. CDR3 in amino acids: CASSQRGGAGMNTEAFF. In DNA form, the CDR3 reads TGTGCCAGCAGCCAACGGGGAGGGGCGGGAATGAACACTGAAGCTTTCTTT.

The gene calls are TRBV15 and TRBJ1-5, with 9 bases lining up with TRBD1. Germline CDR1 is LNHNV and CDR2 is YYDKDF (reference sequence). The CDR3 sequence is 14 residues long. The J segment lost 11 bases and the V segment lost 3 bases, leaving 8 bases of the junction unmatched. Here the CDR3 DNA reads TGTGCCACCAGCAGGGAAACAGGGGGCCGGGCCCAGCATTTT. Its protein product is CATSRETGGRAQHF.

For this clone: Different DNA sequences within this sample yield the same CDR3. This chain uses TRBV30 with TRBJ1-2; D gene uncertain. The V gene lost 0 bases and the J gene lost 4 bases, with 6 bases spanning the gap. Germline V gives CDR1 GTSNPN, CDR2 SVGIG (reference sequence). The CDR3 has 12 residues. The CDR3 region is CAWSVSSYGYTF. DNA of the CDR3: TGTGCCTGGAGTGTAAGCAGCTATGGCTACACCTTC.

This chain links TRBV10-3 with TRBJ1-1; D ambiguous. Per the germline V gene, CDR1 is ENHRY and CDR2 is SYGVKD. Trimming took 11 bases from V and 5 from J, leaving 15 bases between them. The CDR3 length is 12 residues. The CDR3 region has the DNA TGTGCCTCGGGTCCCTTGGAGACTGAAGCTTTCTTT. It translates to CASGPLETEAFF.

The chain couples TRBV5-6 to TRBJ2-1; the D gene is possibly TRBD1 (6 bases). Trimming pared 4 bases from V and 8 bases from J, leaving 19 bases between. The CDR3 has 15 amino acids. Germline CDR1 reads SGHDT; CDR2 reads YYEEEE. The CDR3 DNA sequence: TGTGCCAGCAGCATACCGTCCGGGACATCGGATGAGCAGTTCTTC. Its protein product is CASSIPSGTSDEQFF.

The genes are TRBV12-3 or TRBV12-4 and TRBJ1-6, with a tentative D call TRBD1 (5 bases). The ends were cut back, 8 bases at V and 9 bases at J, with 14 bases in the middle. The CDR3 totals 13 residues. In nucleotides, the CDR3 is TGTGCCAGCTTGGTCGGGGGGGGTTCACCCCTCCACTTT. It codes for CASLVGGGSPLHF.

This clone has only a few counts. The V gene is TRBV14, the J gene TRBJ2-7; TRBD2 matches at 8 bases. V shed 0 bases and J 4 bases; nucleotides not matched to a gene: 8. Looked up from germline, CDR1 is SGHDN and CDR2 is FVKESK. This CDR3 has 16 residues. The CDR3 is CASSQDIGGAFYEQYF. The CDR3 coding sequence is TGTGCCAGCAGCCAAGATATCGGGGGGGCGTTTTACGAGCAGTACTTC.

The chain joins TRBV21-1 to TRBJ1-1; the D call of TRBD1 is as the table states it, not checked on the DNA. TRBV21-1 is shown as a pseudogene. The CDR3 loop spans 21 amino acids. CDR3 DNA sequence: TGTGCCAGCAGTCCTTATAGGGTCGGGTGGCCAGGGGGCTATACGAACACTGAAGCTTTCTTT. It is translated as CASSPYRVGWPGGYTNTEAFF.

The gene calls are TRBV9 and TRBJ1-1, with D perhaps matching TRBD1 (5 bases). Trimming left V 4 bases short and J 8 bases short, with 18 bases between. Germline CDR1 SGDLS, CDR2 YYNGEE. This CDR3 contains 14 residues. CDR3: CASSPAPKTVEAFF. The CDR3 bases are TGTGCCAGCAGCCCAGCGCCGAAGACAGTAGAAGCTTTCTTT.

This clone was detected only once. The same CDR3 also results from other DNA sequences found in this sample. The chain combines TRBV4-1 with TRBJ1-5, with a tentative D call TRBD1 (6 bases). The CDR3 length is 15 residues. Between the trimmed V and J ends, which lost 1 base and 1 base, there was a span of 8 bases. Germline CDR1 is MGHRA and CDR2 is YSYEKL. CDR3 DNA: TGCGCCAGCAGCCAAGTTCAGGGGAGCAATCAGCCCCAGCATTTT. Translating gives CASSQVQGSNQPQHF.

This clone was counted a single time. The gene calls are TRBV10-3 and TRBJ2-3; 9 bases agree with TRBD2. After removal of 9 bases from V and 1 base from J, the junction contained 5 bases not matched to a gene. Germline V lookup: CDR1 ENHRY, CDR2 SYGVKD. CDR3 size: 14 residues. CDR3 amino acids: CAISGGLRTDTQYF. CDR3 nucleotide sequence: TGTGCCATTAGCGGGGGCCTTCGCACAGATACGCAGTATTTT.

The chain recombines TRBV10-3 with TRBJ1-3; D remains ambiguous. Trimming left V 3 bases short and J 2 bases short, with 11 bases between. This CDR3 comprises 15 residues. The germline V gene encodes CDR1 ENHRY and CDR2 SYGVKD. The CDR3 DNA sequence: TGTGCCATCAGTGAAGGTCTGGGAACTGGAAACACCATATATTTT. Amino acids: CAISEGLGTGNTIYF.

This sequence joins TRBV2 and TRBJ1-4; no definite D call. The germline V gene encodes CDR1 SNHLY and CDR2 FYNNEI. The V gene lost 10 bases and the J gene lost 1 base, with 16 bases spanning the gap. This CDR3 is 15 amino acids long. DNA of the CDR3: TGTGCCACCCAGTCCCGGGCAGGAACTAATGAAAAACTGTTTTTT. Protein: CATQSRAGTNEKLFF. The full variable domain, in which reference TRBV2 and TRBJ1-4 provide the parts outside the CDR3, is EPEVTQTPSHQVTQMGQEVILRCVPISNHLYFYWYRQILGQKVEFLVSFYNNEISEKSEIFDDQFSVERPDGSNFTLKIRSTKLEDSAMYFCATQSRAGTNEKLFFGSGTQLSVL.

This chain connects TRBV13 to TRBJ1-1; TRBD1 matches 9 bases. The CDR3 loop spans 15 amino acids. V trimming: 5 bases; J trimming: 3 bases; junction bases outside the gene matches: 7. Germline CDR1 is PRHDT and CDR2 is FYEKMQ (reference sequence). The CDR3 bases are TGTGCCAGCAGCCCCGGACAGGGGAGGCACACTGAAGCTTTCTTT. It encodes CASSPGQGRHTEAFF.

In regard to this clone: The sample holds other DNA sequences that translate to the same CDR3. The chain is built from TRBV5-1 and TRBJ1-5; D gene unclear. Per the germline V gene, CDR1 is SGHRS and CDR2 is YFSETQ. CDR3 length equals 15 residues. The V gene lost 0 bases and the J gene lost 2 bases, with 9 bases spanning the gap. CDR3 coding DNA: TGCGCCAGCAGCTTGGAGGCAGGAGGCAATCAGCCCCAGCATTTT. Its translation: CASSLEAGGNQPQHF.